This T cell receptor (beta chain) comes out of a study of blood T cell repertoires in COVID-19. The method was immunoSEQ multiplex PCR; TCRdb's version includes in-frame clones alone and lacks a portion of them. Here the sample spans 300,000 to 350,000 clones, around 86% being singletons. Germline V gives CDR1 SGHNT, CDR2 YENEEA. With 0 bases removed from V and 6 bases from J, the gap between germline ends came to 9 bases. CDR3 size: 14 residues. The sample was peripheral blood. The rearrangement joins TRBV11-3 to TRBJ2-1; D may be TRBD2 (5 bases). The sequence was collected from a woman aged 45-65 years with COVID-19, enrolled during active disease. The CDR3 sequence: CASSLDAGSNEQFF. The CDR3 DNA reads TGTGCCAGCAGCTTAGATGCGGGTAGCAATGAGCAGTTCTTC.